Below are 30 T cell receptor beta chains sequenced from a single sample in a study of blood T cell repertoires in COVID-19. Profiled with immunoSEQ multiplex PCR; TCRdb holds only in-frame clones, not every one. The profile shows 270,000 or so clones, about 80% of them singletons. Sequenced material: PBMCs or T cells enriched from blood (not recorded which). The receptors come from a man aged 50-59 years who had recovered from COVID-19.

The V call is TRBV27, the J call TRBJ2-7; TRBD2 might be the D (6 bases). Germline CDR1 and CDR2: MNHEY and SMNVEV (reference sequence). The ends were cut back, 7 bases at V and 3 bases at J, with 13 bases in the middle. The CDR3 length is 13 residues. The CDR3 reads CASKWGVGYEQYF. CDR3 nucleotides: TGTGCCAGCAAATGGGGGGTGGGCTACGAGCAGTACTTC.

This chain links TRBV3-1 (or the pseudogene TRBV3-2) with TRBJ1-6; D is undetermined. V lost 1 base and J lost 10, with 11 bases in between. Germline lookup yields CDR1 LGHDT and CDR2 YNNKEL (reference sequence). The CDR3 runs to 14 residues. The CDR3 here is CASSQAGQPSPLHF. The CDR3 DNA follows: TGTGCCAGCAGCCAAGCTGGGCAGCCATCACCCCTCCACTTT.

V is TRBV5-1 and J is TRBJ2-5, with TRBD2 as a possible D gene (5 bases). Per the germline V gene, CDR1 is SGHRS and CDR2 is YFSETQ. This CDR3 is 14 amino acids long. Trimming left V 4 bases short and J 7 bases short, with 17 bases between. CDR3 sequence: CASSGDGGRMTQYF. The DNA of the CDR3 is TGCGCCAGCAGCGGCGACGGAGGCCGTATGACCCAGTACTTC.

As for this clone: Other DNA sequences in the sample encode the same CDR3. This chain joins TRBV7-9 and TRBJ2-7; TRBD1 matches 8 bases. The junction had 5 bases not matched to a gene; V was cut back by 4 bases and J by 3 bases. CDR1 is SEHNR and CDR2 is FQNEAQ in the germline V gene (reference sequence). The CDR3 runs to 14 residues. CDR3 sequence: CASSSGTGDYEQYF. In nucleotides, the CDR3 is TGTGCCAGCAGCTCCGGGACAGGCGACTACGAGCAGTACTTC.

The chain recombines TRBV19 with TRBJ1-1; tentatively, D is TRBD1 (6 bases). The CDR3 runs to 16 residues. Looked up from germline, CDR1 is LNHDA and CDR2 is SQIVND (reference sequence). The ends were cut back, 3 bases at V and 1 base at J, with 15 bases in the middle. As DNA, the CDR3 is TGTGCCAGTAGTATTTCGGGGGGCGCGGGGAACACTGAAGCTTTCTTT. As protein: CASSISGGAGNTEAFF.

The rearrangement links TRBV3-1 (or the pseudogene TRBV3-2) to TRBJ1-5; TRBD1 is a possible D gene (5 bases). This CDR3 is 15 amino acids long. Germline CDR1 and CDR2: LGHDT and YNNKEL (reference sequence). Trimming shortened V by 0 bases and J by 9 bases, and 15 bases separated the two germline ends. CDR3 loop: CASSQDWGGVGPQHF. In nucleotides, the CDR3 is TGTGCCAGCAGCCAAGATTGGGGGGGGGTAGGGCCCCAGCATTTT.

This clone appeared a few times. The chain is built from TRBV5-1 and TRBJ2-7, with TRBD2 identical over 9 bases. The V gene end was trimmed by 2 bases and the J gene end by 3 bases; junction bases not matched to a gene: 9. The CDR3 extends over 16 amino acids. Germline V lookup: CDR1 SGHRS, CDR2 YFSETQ. The CDR3 reads CASSFSGTSSFYEQYF. CDR3 bases: TGCGCCAGCAGCTTCTCCGGGACTAGCAGTTTCTACGAGCAGTACTTC.

The chain recombines TRBV19 with TRBJ1-6, with a possible D match to TRBD1 (6 bases). The germline gives CDR1 LNHDA, CDR2 SQIVND (reference sequence). This CDR3 comprises 14 residues. With 6 bases removed from V and 4 bases from J, the gap between germline ends came to 10 bases. For the CDR3, the DNA is TGTGCCAGTAGCAAGGACAGATATAATTCACCCCTCCACTTT. This encodes CASSKDRYNSPLHF.

V and J are TRBV10-3 and TRBJ2-3; 7 nucleotides line up with TRBD2. In germline, CDR1 is ENHRY, CDR2 SYGVKD. This CDR3 comprises 13 residues. The V gene end was trimmed by 10 bases and the J gene end by 6 bases; junction bases not matched to a gene: 10. The CDR3 loop is CASRGTTLDTQYF. CDR3 sequence (DNA): TGTGCCAGCAGAGGGACTACTCTGGATACGCAGTATTTT.

The chain links TRBV19 to TRBJ2-1, with 10 bases lining up with TRBD1. CDR3 length: 15 residues. Unmatched junction bases numbered 9, after V lost 6 bases and J lost 7 bases. Germline CDR1 LNHDA, CDR2 SQIVND (reference sequence). DNA of the CDR3: TGTGCCAGTAGGAGCAGACAGGGGGCAAAGAATGAGCAGTTCTTC. Protein sequence: CASRSRQGAKNEQFF.

This chain joins TRBV5-5 and TRBJ1-2; 8 nucleotides match TRBD1. The germline gives CDR1 SGHKS, CDR2 YYEKEE (reference sequence). With 1 base clipped from V and 6 bases from J, the junction kept 8 bases outside the gene matches. This CDR3 comprises 15 residues. CDR3 DNA sequence: TGTGCCAGCAGCTTGAGGCCAGGGGGCGGTCATGGCTACACCTTC. Translated: CASSLRPGGGHGYTF.

This clone appeared a single time. V usage is TRBV9 and J usage is TRBJ2-5; 7 bases map to TRBD2. The ends lost 0 bases at V and 4 bases at J; junction bases unmatched: 6. The CDR3 runs 15 residues. Germline V gene data show CDR1 as SGDLS and CDR2 as YYNGEE. The CDR3 is CASSVGLALLETQYF. CDR3 nucleotide sequence: TGTGCCAGCAGCGTAGGACTAGCCCTTTTAGAGACCCAGTACTTC.

V usage is TRBV9 and J usage is TRBJ2-3; perhaps TRBD2 as D (6 bases). Germline CDR1 and CDR2: SGDLS and YYNGEE. V was shortened by 7 bases and J by 0 bases, with 15 bases between the two germline ends. CDR3 length: 15 amino acids. The CDR3: CASSPIAVSTDTQYF. CDR3 DNA: TGTGCCAGCTCCCCCATAGCGGTTAGCACAGATACGCAGTATTTT.

The V and J genes are TRBV10-3 and TRBJ1-1; D is ambiguous. CDR3 length: 14 amino acids. The germline CDR1 and CDR2 sequences are ENHRY and SYGVKD. The V end lost 7 bases, the J end lost 7 bases, and 19 bases lay between the germline ends. CDR3: CAITLTAVVNEAFF. Written as DNA, the CDR3 is TGTGCCATCACGCTAACAGCCGTCGTGAATGAAGCTTTCTTT.

The chain carries TRBV19 and TRBJ1-2; perhaps TRBD1 as D (6 bases). There are 16 residues in the CDR3. Trimming shortened V by 5 bases and J by 0 bases, and 16 bases separated the two germline ends. Per the germline V gene, CDR1 is LNHDA and CDR2 is SQIVND (reference sequence). The CDR3: CASSPDNRAANYGYTF. For the CDR3, the DNA is TGTGCCAGTAGTCCCGACAACAGGGCAGCTAACTATGGCTACACCTTC.

V usage is TRBV7-8 and J usage is TRBJ1-2, with TRBD1 matching 9 bases. The V gene end was trimmed by 3 bases and the J gene end by 5 bases; junction bases not matched to a gene: 19. CDR1 is SGHVS, CDR2 FQNEAQ, per germline. The CDR3 consists of 19 residues. The CDR3: CASSFFTITGTGRSYGYTF. DNA of the CDR3: TGTGCCAGCAGCTTTTTCACCATCACCGGGACAGGGAGATCGTATGGCTACACCTTC.

The chain uses TRBV19 and TRBJ2-1, with TRBD1 matching over 10 bases. Germline CDR1 and CDR2: LNHDA and SQIVND (reference sequence). This CDR3 region has 15 residues. The V and J ends lost 2 bases and 9 bases, in that order; junction bases with no gene match: 7. The CDR3 nucleotides read TGTGCCAGTAGTATAAGAGGACAGGGGGAGGCTGAGCAGTTCTTC. Translating it yields CASSIRGQGEAEQFF.

The V and J genes are TRBV27 and TRBJ1-1, with TRBD1 as a possible D gene (5 bases). The V gene's germline CDR1 is MNHEY and CDR2 SMNVEV (reference sequence). V lost 6 bases to trimming and J lost 0 bases, with 11 bases between them. This CDR3 comprises 14 residues. In DNA form, the CDR3 reads TGTGCCAGCAGCACGACAGAGATGAACACTGAAGCTTTCTTT. Translated: CASSTTEMNTEAFF.

V gene TRBV10-3 combines with J gene TRBJ2-1; D call uncertain. CDR3 length equals 16 residues. The ends were cut back, 3 bases at V and 2 bases at J, with 14 bases in the middle. CDR1 and CDR2 (germline): ENHRY, SYGVKD. CDR3: CAISDYPSGPYNEQFF. The CDR3 DNA follows: TGTGCCATCAGTGATTATCCATCAGGTCCCTACAATGAGCAGTTCTTC.

The rearrangement uses TRBV5-4 and TRBJ1-2; TRBD1 might be the D (6 bases). Germline V gene sequence: CDR1 SGHNT, CDR2 YYREEE (reference sequence). V was shortened by 2 bases and J by 4 bases, with 15 bases between the two germline ends. This CDR3 is 15 amino acids long. CDR3 loop: CASSFKETGGYGYTF. CDR3 nucleotide sequence: TGTGCCAGCAGCTTTAAAGAGACAGGAGGCTATGGCTACACCTTC.

V usage is TRBV5-4 and J usage is TRBJ2-7; no clear D. V lost 3 bases and J 5 bases, leaving 15 bases between the germline ends. The CDR3 has 14 residues. The germline gives CDR1 SGHNT, CDR2 YYREEE (reference sequence). CDR3 bases: TGTGCCAGCAGCTCCGAGGCTGGGTCCAACGAGCAGTACTTC. As protein: CASSSEAGSNEQYF.

The chain is built from TRBV27 and TRBJ1-4; 8 bases are shared with TRBD1. Germline CDR1 reads MNHEY; CDR2 reads SMNVEV (reference sequence). J was trimmed by 7 bases and V by 2 bases; bases with no gene match: 3. The CDR3 consists of 14 residues. The CDR3: CASSLDRGGEKLFF. CDR3 DNA: TGTGCCAGCAGTTTAGACAGGGGAGGTGAAAAACTGTTTTTT.

This clone has just a few counts. The rearrangement joins TRBV4-1 to TRBJ2-1, with TRBD2 identical over 10 bases. V gave up 7 bases and J gave up 7 bases; unmatched junction bases: 10. Germline V gene sequence: CDR1 MGHRA, CDR2 YSYEKL. The CDR3 is made up of 15 amino acids. CDR3 loop: CASTTSGAGGNEQFF. The CDR3 DNA reads as TGCGCCAGCACCACTAGCGGGGCGGGTGGGAATGAGCAGTTCTTC.

With regard to this clone: Other DNA sequences in the same sample also yield this CDR3. DNA of the CDR3: TGTGCCAGTAGTATTGGCAGAAACTATGGCTACACCTTC. Its protein is CASSIGRNYGYTF. The chain joins TRBV19 to TRBJ1-2; D is unresolved. Trimming left V 3 bases short and J 2 bases short, with 7 bases between. The CDR3 is 13 residues long. Germline values: CDR1 LNHDA, CDR2 SQIVND (reference sequence). Full variable domain (rest looked up from reference TRBV19 and TRBJ1-2): DGGITQSPKYLFRKEGQNVTLSCEQNLNHDAMYWYRQDPGQGLRLIYYSQIVNDFQKGDIAEGYSVSREKKESFPLTVTSAQKNPTAFYLCASSIGRNYGYTFGSGTRLTVV.

The V call is TRBV11-3, the J call TRBJ2-7, with 9 bases lining up with TRBD2. The V segment lost 5 bases and the J segment 0 bases; nucleotides outside the gene matches: 8. CDR3 length: 16 residues. The germline gives CDR1 SGHNT, CDR2 YENEEA. This CDR3 reads CASSRWNSGSSYEQYF. The CDR3 DNA is TGTGCCAGCAGCCGATGGAATAGCGGGAGCTCCTACGAGCAGTACTTC.

The rearrangement joins TRBV7-2 to TRBJ2-7; the match to TRBD2 covers 13 bases. J was trimmed by 7 bases and V by 4 bases; bases with no gene match: 1. Per the germline V gene, CDR1 is SGHTA and CDR2 is FQGNSA. This CDR3 comprises 13 residues. The CDR3 bases are TGTGCCAGCAGCTGGGGACTAGCGGGAGAGCAGTACTTC. This encodes CASSWGLAGEQYF.

The CDR3 loop reads CASSLGLLSHNEQFF. The DNA for the CDR3 is TGCGCCAGCAGCCTGGGCCTTCTATCCCACAATGAGCAGTTCTTC. The chain links TRBV5-1 to TRBJ2-1, with D uncertain. V was shortened by 4 bases and J by 5 bases, with 16 bases between the two germline ends. Germline loops: CDR1 SGHRS, CDR2 YFSETQ. CDR3 length: 15 residues.

This sequence joins TRBV7-2 and TRBJ2-7, with 7 bases identical to TRBD2. This CDR3 comprises 17 residues. V lost 2 bases and J lost 7; bases outside the gene matches: 17. Germline CDR1 SGHTA, CDR2 FQGNSA. The DNA for the CDR3 is TGTGCCAGCAGCTTAAGACCCCTAGCGGCCCGCGGAAATGAGCAGTACTTC. It specifies CASSLRPLAARGNEQYF.

The table lists this clone with a count of one. The gene calls are TRBV5-1 and TRBJ2-3, with 8 bases that match TRBD1. The germline V gene encodes CDR1 SGHRS and CDR2 YFSETQ. The CDR3 covers 17 residues. V was clipped by 4 bases and J by 0 bases; unmatched bases: 10. The CDR3 DNA is TGCGCCAGCAGCCAGGGACAGGCACCCTTTAGCACAGATACGCAGTATTTT. Translation: CASSQGQAPFSTDTQYF.

The rearrangement joins TRBV7-9 to TRBJ2-6; D unclear. From germline, CDR1 is SEHNR and CDR2 FQNEAQ (reference sequence). The germline V and J ends were trimmed by 2 bases and 1 base, with 12 bases remaining between them. The CDR3 is made up of 17 amino acids. As DNA, the CDR3 is TGTGCCAGCAGCTTATCATCCGCTCAGTCTGGGGCCAACGTCCTGACTTTC. It is translated as CASSLSSAQSGANVLTF.